What follows are 30 T cell receptor beta chains derived from one specimen sequenced in a study of regulatory T cells in long-lasting Graves disease. Construction of the TCR beta libraries employed iRepertoire HTBI primers in conjunction with Arm-PCR of CDR3 regions. TCRdb recomputed calls from the multiplex PCR reads with MiXCR, one row per CDR3 protein. This sample has 600,000 to 650,000 distinct CDR3 sequences, with around 15% found just once. As for time point: newly diagnosed GD, antithyroid drugs for less than 3 months. Extracted PBMC RNA gave rise to the TCR library. Another study also made use of these data, one on T cells in Graves' hyperthyroidism and ophthalmopathy.

The sequencing here drew on peripheral blood mononuclear cells (PBMCs), taken at new diagnosis, from a patient treated with antithyroid drugs. Receptor source: a woman in her twenties or thirties with Graves disease.

The rearrangement uses TRBV20-1 and TRBJ1-2, with D perhaps matching TRBD1 (5 bases). This CDR3 region has 13 residues. Germline CDR1 is DFQATT and CDR2 is SNEGSKA (reference sequence). V was cut by 5 bases and J by 2 bases, with 12 bases left in between. The CDR3 DNA reads TGCAGTGCTCCCGGGGGAGGGAACTATGGCTACACCTTC. Translation gives CSAPGGGNYGYTF.

The chain is built from TRBV14 and TRBJ1-3; D unclear. CDR1 is SGHDN, CDR2 FVKESK, per germline. The CDR3 length is 14 residues. Trimming stripped 4 bases from V and 8 bases from J, with 15 bases between. The CDR3 bases are TGTGCCAGCAGCCCTAGACCGGGGTCCGACACCATATATTTT. Encoded protein: CASSPRPGSDTIYF.

This clonotype came up many times. The CDR3 DNA is TGCAGTGCCACGACAGGGAGGGGATTCGAGGGCTACACCTTC. This codes for CSATTGRGFEGYTF. This chain connects TRBV20-1 to TRBJ1-2; 7 bases are shared with TRBD1. The CDR3 consists of 14 residues. The V and J ends lost 6 bases and 8 bases, in that order; junction bases with no gene match: 15. Per germline, CDR1 DFQATT and CDR2 SNEGSKA (reference sequence).

The rearrangement joins TRBV11-2 to TRBJ1-4, with D uncertain. The germline gives CDR1 SGHAT, CDR2 FQNNGV. Trimming took 0 bases from V and 2 from J, leaving 4 bases between them. The CDR3 loop spans 14 amino acids. CDR3 nucleotide sequence: TGTGCCAGCAGCTTAGAGTGGACTAATGAAAAACTGTTTTTT. It yields the protein CASSLEWTNEKLFF. Full variable domain (missing parts from reference TRBV11-2 and TRBJ1-4): EAGVAQSPRYKIIEKRQSVAFWCNPISGHATLYWYQQILGQGPKLLIQFQNNGVVDDSQLPKDRFSAERLKGVDSTLKIQPAKLEDSAVYLCASSLEWTNEKLFFGSGTQLSVL.

The V call is TRBV7-2, the J call TRBJ1-1; a possible D gene is TRBD1 (6 bases). V dropped 7 bases and J dropped 2 bases, with 8 bases sitting between them. Germline V gene sequence: CDR1 SGHTA, CDR2 FQGNSA. The CDR3 covers 12 residues. The DNA of the CDR3 is TGTGCCAGCAACAGGGCTAACACTGAAGCTTTCTTT. Residues: CASNRANTEAFF.

In its sample, this clonotype was seen many times. J is TRBJ1-5 and V is TRBV19; 7 bases line up with TRBD1. Germline-derived CDR1 and CDR2 are LNHDA and SQIVND (reference sequence). The CDR3 covers 17 residues. V trimming: 0 bases; J trimming: 0 bases; junction bases outside the gene matches: 5. In DNA, the CDR3 is TGTGCCAGTAGTATAGAAGACAGGGAGATTAGCAATCAGCCCCAGCATTTT. As protein: CASSIEDREISNQPQHF.

CDR3 in DNA: TGCGCCAGCAGCTTTGCCCTTAGCTCCTACAATGAGCAGTTCTTC. Amino acid sequence: CASSFALSSYNEQFF. The genes are TRBV5-1 and TRBJ2-1; D is unclear. Germline CDR1 SGHRS, CDR2 YFSETQ. This CDR3 is built from 15 residues. Trimming removed 2 bases at V and 0 bases at J, with 9 bases between. Variable domain in full (rest from reference TRBV5-1 and TRBJ2-1): KAGVTQTPRYLIKTRGQQVTLSCSPISGHRSVSWYQQTPGQGLQFLFEYFSETQRNKGNFPGRFSGRQFSNSRSEMNVSTLELGDSALYLCASSFALSSYNEQFFGPGTRLTVL.

This clonotype was detected many times. The chain couples TRBV28 to TRBJ2-1; no reliable D call. Trimming took off 5 bases at V and 15 bases at J, with 17 bases between the two ends. CDR1 MDHEN and CDR2 SYDVKM come from the germline V gene. This CDR3 is built from 12 residues. The CDR3 DNA sequence: TGTGCCAGCAGTCGTCTGAGGCTGCCTGGGTTCTTC. Translation gives CASSRLRLPGFF.

This clonotype was detected a few times. The CDR3 protein is CASSRTEAYNEQFF. In DNA, the CDR3 is TGTGCCAGCAGCCGGACAGAGGCCTACAATGAGCAGTTCTTC. The chain employs TRBV3-1 and TRBJ2-1; possibly TRBD1 for D (6 bases). Germline V CDR1 and CDR2: LGHDT, YNNKEL (reference sequence). CDR3 length equals 14 residues. Trimming cost V 4 bases and J 2 bases, with 9 bases left between them.

In the case of this clonotype: Possible read error: a much larger clone is one base away. The DNA for the CDR3 is TGTGCCAGCAGCTTAGCGTTTGGGGATACGCAGTATTTT. Translating gives CASSLAFGDTQYF. This chain uses TRBV7-3 with TRBJ2-3; D remains ambiguous. CDR3 length: 13 amino acids. Germline CDR1 and CDR2: SGHTA and FQGTGA. V shed 2 bases and J shed 6 bases, with 9 bases lying between them. The whole variable domain, filled in from reference TRBV7-3 and TRBJ2-3, reads GAGVSQTPSNKVTEKGKYVELRCDPISGHTALYWYRQSLGQGPEFLIYFQGTGAADDSGLPNDRFFAVRPEGSVSTLKIQRTERGDSAVYLCASSLAFGDTQYFGPGTRLTVL.

This clonotype turned up a few times. The chain combines TRBV6-1 with TRBJ2-2; D remains ambiguous. The CDR3 is made up of 12 amino acids. CDR1 and CDR2 from the germline V gene are MNHNS and SASEGT. Trimming shortened V by 4 bases and J by 4 bases, and 4 bases separated the two germline ends. CDR3 region: CASSAITGELFF. The CDR3 DNA reads TGTGCCAGCAGTGCTATCACCGGGGAGCTGTTTTTT.

Ten or more counts support this clonotype. The J gene is TRBJ2-1, the V gene TRBV24-1, with 11 bases fitting TRBD2. Looked up from germline, CDR1 is KGHDR and CDR2 is SFDVKD. J lost 3 bases, V lost 9 bases, and 0 bases had no gene match. CDR3 size: 13 residues. CDR3 sequence: CATGTSGYNEQFF. CDR3 DNA: TGTGCCACCGGGACTAGCGGCTACAATGAGCAGTTCTTC.

This clonotype has only a few counts. The CDR3 sequence is CAIDLDPNQPQHF. The DNA for the CDR3 is TGTGCCATCGATTTAGACCCTAATCAGCCCCAGCATTTT. The V and J genes are TRBV6-1 and TRBJ1-5, with D uncertain. CDR1 and CDR2 from the germline V gene are MNHNS and SASEGT. CDR3 length: 13 residues. Trimming left V 10 bases short and J 4 bases short, with 14 bases between.

This clonotype was seen repeatedly, ten times or more. The chain is built from TRBV20-1 and TRBJ2-7, with 8 bases matching TRBD2. Germline lookup yields CDR1 DFQATT and CDR2 SNEGSKA (reference sequence). Trimming removed 1 base from V and 2 bases from J; junction bases left unmatched: 13. This CDR3 comprises 17 residues. CDR3 bases: TGCAGTGCTAGAGGCATGGCCGGGAGGGGACCTACCTACGAGCAGTACTTC. This encodes CSARGMAGRGPTYEQYF.

This clonotype was counted at least ten times. V usage is TRBV28 and J usage is TRBJ2-1; 10 nucleotides agree with TRBD2. The germline CDR1 and CDR2 sequences are MDHEN and SYDVKM. The CDR3 spans 15 residues. V was clipped by 6 bases and J by 9 bases; unmatched bases: 11. Written as DNA, the CDR3 is TGTGCCAGCAGGTTAGCGGGAGGTAACGAGGGTGAGCAGTTCTTC. It codes for CASRLAGGNEGEQFF.

This clonotype has more than one count but fewer than ten. The chain has TRBV9 and TRBJ2-5; possibly TRBD1 for D (5 bases). Trimming pared 0 bases from V and 2 bases from J, leaving 8 bases between. CDR3 length equals 14 residues. Germline loops: CDR1 SGDLS, CDR2 YYNGEE. The CDR3 region has the DNA TGTGCCAGCAGCGTAGAGACAGCTCAAGAGACCCAGTACTTC. It yields the protein CASSVETAQETQYF.

This clonotype was counted at least ten times. The gene calls are TRBV3-1 and TRBJ2-7; 10 positions match TRBD2. This CDR3 contains 14 residues. V shed 3 bases and J 7 bases; nucleotides not matched to a gene: 6. Germline V gene data show CDR1 as LGHDT and CDR2 as YNNKEL (reference sequence). The CDR3 spells CASSQKAGGGEQYF. The DNA for the CDR3 is TGTGCCAGCAGCCAGAAAGCGGGAGGGGGTGAGCAGTACTTC.

This clonotype showed up just a few times. V is TRBV20-1 and J is TRBJ2-3, with TRBD2 as a possible D gene (5 bases). Germline lookup yields CDR1 DFQATT and CDR2 SNEGSKA (reference sequence). V lost 0 bases, J lost 4 bases, and 17 bases lay in between. The CDR3 runs to 16 residues. CDR3 amino acids: CSARDLSGLPPDTQYF. CDR3 coding DNA: TGCAGTGCTAGAGATTTGAGCGGCTTACCCCCAGATACGCAGTATTTT.

This clonotype appeared many times. The gene calls are TRBV6-2 or TRBV6-3 and TRBJ1-4, with a weak D call TRBD1 (6 bases). The length of the CDR3 is 17 residues. With 1 base removed from V and 2 bases from J, the gap between germline ends came to 14 bases. In germline, CDR1 is MNHEY, CDR2 SVGEGT. CDR3 sequence reads: CASSYLGHPPTNEKLFF. The DNA of the CDR3 is TGTGCCAGCAGTTACTTGGGACACCCTCCCACTAATGAAAAACTGTTTTTT.

This clonotype was seen just once. A read error may explain this, as a much larger clone is one base away. This chain links TRBV27 with TRBJ1-2, with a possible D match to TRBD1 (6 bases). This CDR3 region has 14 residues. Looked up from germline, CDR1 is MNHEY and CDR2 is SMNVEV (reference sequence). The V and J ends lost 2 bases and 6 bases respectively, with 13 bases between them. CDR3 sequence: CASSLRGVDHGYTF. The CDR3 DNA follows: TGTGCCAGCAGTTTAAGGGGGGTGGATCATGGCTACACCTTC.

The sample holds many counts of this clonotype. The chain combines TRBV29-1 with TRBJ2-5, with 7 bases aligning to TRBD2. V trimming: 7 bases; J trimming: 3 bases; junction bases outside the gene matches: 5. Germline CDR1 and CDR2: SQVTM and ANQGSEA. The CDR3 consists of 12 residues. The CDR3 is CSGGTTEETQYF. The CDR3 DNA reads TGCAGCGGAGGGACTACCGAAGAGACCCAGTACTTC.

The chain couples TRBV12-3 or TRBV12-4 to TRBJ1-5, with TRBD1 as a possible D gene (5 bases). CDR3 length: 15 amino acids. V lost 5 bases and J lost 3, with 14 bases in between. CDR3 sequence: CASSTGTSPNQPQHF. CDR3 in DNA: TGTGCCAGCAGTACCGGGACCAGCCCCAATCAGCCCCAGCATTTT.

There are many counts of this clonotype. The chain has TRBV27 and TRBJ2-3; 12 nucleotides agree with TRBD2. V gave up 6 bases and J gave up 5 bases; unmatched junction bases: 3. This CDR3 is built from 14 residues. Germline V CDR1 and CDR2: MNHEY, SMNVEV (reference sequence). CDR3 DNA: TGTGCCAGCAGACCGGGACTAGCGGGAGATACGCAGTATTTT. Translated: CASRPGLAGDTQYF.

This clonotype was seen a handful of times. This rearrangement joins TRBV2 to TRBJ2-7, with D unresolved. Germline values: CDR1 SNHLY, CDR2 FYNNEI. This CDR3 spans 15 amino acids. V was shortened by 0 bases and J by 0 bases, with 9 bases between the two germline ends. CDR3 nucleotides: TGTGCCAGCAGTGAAGCCCCGATTTCCTCCTACGAGCAGTACTTC. It is translated as CASSEAPISSYEQYF.

This sequence joins TRBV9 and TRBJ2-5; 8 bases align to TRBD1. Unmatched junction bases numbered 5, after V lost 3 bases and J lost 4 bases. The CDR3 contains 14 residues. CDR1 and CDR2 from the germline V gene are SGDLS and YYNGEE. The DNA for the CDR3 is TGTGCCAGCAGCGGCGACAGGGGCCCAGAGACCCAGTACTTC. This translates into CASSGDRGPETQYF.

The chain recombines TRBV28 with TRBJ1-1, with a weak D call TRBD1 (5 bases). Per the germline V gene, CDR1 is MDHEN and CDR2 is SYDVKM. This CDR3 comprises 16 residues. Deletions cut 7 bases from V and 0 bases from J, with 18 bases between. This CDR3 reads CASIEAGGGVNTEAFF. Here the CDR3 DNA reads TGTGCCAGCATTGAGGCGGGGGGGGGGGTGAACACTGAAGCTTTCTTT.

This clonotype was seen only once. The CDR3 carries no conserved terminal phenylalanine or tryptophan, so it likely arises from a read error. The chain is built from TRBV6-5 and TRBJ2-1; TRBD1 aligns across 8 bases. CDR1 and CDR2 from the germline V gene are MNHEY and SVGAGI. The CDR3 is 19 amino acids. The DNA for the CDR3 is TGTGCCAGCAGTCACTCCCCGGACAGGGATGGCCCGACTTACAATGAGCAGTTCCTC. Protein: CASSHSPDRDGPTYNEQFL.

This clonotype was picked up many times. The chain joins TRBV29-1 to TRBJ1-1; D perhaps matches TRBD1 (6 bases). Trimming pared 6 bases from V and 1 base from J, leaving 12 bases between. In germline, CDR1 is SQVTM, CDR2 ANQGSEA. CDR3 length: 13 amino acids. CDR3 in DNA: TGCAGCGTACCTCCGGGGGCGAACACTGAAGCTTTCTTT. Residues: CSVPPGANTEAFF.

This clonotype was recorded a few times. The chain employs TRBV5-6 and TRBJ1-2; 7 bases agree with TRBD1. Germline values: CDR1 SGHDT, CDR2 YYEEEE. The CDR3 extends over 14 amino acids. V trimming: 6 bases; J trimming: 7 bases; junction bases outside the gene matches: 12. The chain's CDR3 is CASTLSRDRSGYTF. Written as DNA, the CDR3 is TGTGCCAGCACCCTTTCCCGGGACAGATCTGGCTACACCTTC.

This clonotype was counted at least ten times. The rearrangement joins TRBV7-3 to TRBJ2-7; TRBD2 matches 9 bases. Germline V gene lookup returns CDR1 SGHTA and CDR2 FQGTGA. The CDR3 is 15 residues long. V lost 5 bases, J lost 1 base, and 6 bases stayed unmatched. The CDR3 region is CASSLTSGFSYEQYF. The CDR3 coding sequence is TGTGCCAGCAGCCTCACTAGCGGGTTTTCCTACGAGCAGTACTTC.